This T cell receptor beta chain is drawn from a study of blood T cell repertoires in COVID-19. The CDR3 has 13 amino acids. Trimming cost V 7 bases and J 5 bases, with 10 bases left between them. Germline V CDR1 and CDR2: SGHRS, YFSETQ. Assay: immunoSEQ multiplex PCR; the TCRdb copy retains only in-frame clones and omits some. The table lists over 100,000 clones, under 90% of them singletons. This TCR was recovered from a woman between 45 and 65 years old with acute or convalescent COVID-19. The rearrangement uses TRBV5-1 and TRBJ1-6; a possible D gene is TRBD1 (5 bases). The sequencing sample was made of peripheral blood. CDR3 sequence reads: CASQGDDNSPLHF. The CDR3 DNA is TGCGCCAGCCAAGGGGATGATAATTCACCCCTCCACTTT.